The 21 T cell receptor beta chains below were found in one sample sequenced in a study of OX40 agonist ivuxolimab in advanced cancers. The repertoire was sequenced with immunoSEQ multiplex PCR; TCRdb's copy has only in-frame clones and lacks some. Of approximately 44,000 clones in the sample, about four fifths were seen once. Source: CD4+ or CD8+ T cells sorted from blood, taken in a trial of the OX40 agonist ivuxolimab. The receptors were sampled from an adult with an advanced solid tumor such as melanoma, head and neck, liver or kidney cancer.

The chain uses TRBV11-2 and TRBJ1-1; D is ambiguous. CDR1 SGHAT and CDR2 FQNNGV come from the germline V gene. The CDR3 consists of 13 residues. V lost 0 bases, J lost 11 bases, and 13 bases lay in between. For the CDR3, the DNA is TGTGCCAGCAGCTTAGATCGTGGGTCGAGGGCTTTCTTT. This gives the protein CASSLDRGSRAFF.

This sequence joins TRBV30 and TRBJ2-7; TRBD1 matches 8 bases. CDR3 length: 14 residues. The trim removed 0 bases at V and 4 bases at J, leaving 5 bases unmatched. The germline V gene encodes CDR1 GTSNPN and CDR2 SVGIG (reference sequence). CDR3 sequence reads: CAWSVWDRTYEQYF. The CDR3 region has the DNA TGTGCCTGGAGTGTGTGGGACAGGACATACGAGCAGTACTTC.

This clone occurred a few times. This chain joins TRBV6-1 and TRBJ1-5; D possibly corresponds to TRBD1 (5 bases). Trimming cost V 10 bases and J 0 bases, with 13 bases left between them. In germline, CDR1 is MNHNS, CDR2 SASEGT. The CDR3 has 14 residues. Here the CDR3 reads CATGGGFSNQPQHF. CDR3 sequence (DNA): TGTGCCACCGGGGGGGGGTTTAGCAATCAGCCCCAGCATTTT.

The chain carries TRBV5-1 and TRBJ2-1; 10 bases align to TRBD2. V was clipped by 0 bases and J by 5 bases; unmatched bases: 11. Looked up from germline, CDR1 is SGHRS and CDR2 is YFSETQ. The CDR3 spans 18 residues. The CDR3 DNA sequence: TGCGCCAGCAGCTTGGCCCTAGCGGGGGTGGGCGGTGACAATGAGCAGTTCTTC. Protein sequence: CASSLALAGVGGDNEQFF.

The gene calls are TRBV7-8 and TRBJ2-5; no clear D gene. TRBJ2-7 matches the DNA end more closely, so the J call is doubtful. The length of the CDR3 is 13 residues. Looked up from germline, CDR1 is SGHVS and CDR2 is FQNEAQ. CDR3 sequence: CASSSRNSYEQYF. The CDR3 bases are TGTGCCAGCAGCAGCAGGAATTCCTACGAGCAGTACTTC.

This chain joins TRBV19 and TRBJ2-3; D perhaps matches TRBD2 (5 bases). The V gene's germline CDR1 is LNHDA and CDR2 SQIVND (reference sequence). CDR3 length equals 14 residues. The V end was cut by 6 bases, the J end by 4 bases, with 14 bases between. The CDR3 bases are TGTGCCAGTAGGCGAACTACTAGAGCAGATACGCAGTATTTT. Translated, it gives CASRRTTRADTQYF.

This clone was detected a few times. V gene TRBV6-5 combines with J gene TRBJ2-7; 10 bases are shared with TRBD2. The CDR3 loop spans 16 amino acids. J gave up 2 bases and V 2 bases, and 6 bases lay outside the gene matches. Per the germline V gene, CDR1 is MNHEY and CDR2 is SVGAGI. The CDR3 spells CASSYLGAGGAYEQYF. The CDR3 nucleotides read TGTGCCAGCAGTTACCTAGGAGCGGGAGGGGCCTACGAGCAGTACTTC.

CDR3 amino acids: CASSLGTTGLASYNEQFF. In DNA form, the CDR3 reads TGTGCCAGCAGCCTAGGCACGACGGGACTGGCCTCCTACAATGAGCAGTTCTTC. The V gene is TRBV7-3, the J gene TRBJ2-1; D is possibly TRBD2 (6 bases). This CDR3 region has 18 residues. Germline CDR1 is SGHTA and CDR2 is FQGTGA. Trimming took 5 bases from V and 0 from J, leaving 20 bases between them.

The rearrangement uses TRBV5-1 and TRBJ2-1, with 7 nucleotides matching TRBD1. This CDR3 is built from 15 residues. The germline CDR1 and CDR2 sequences are SGHRS and YFSETQ. Trimming took 4 bases from V and 3 from J; bases not matched to a gene: 7. The CDR3 spells CASSSATGYYNEQFF. The DNA of the CDR3 is TGCGCCAGCAGCAGCGCGACAGGGTACTACAATGAGCAGTTCTTC.

This CDR3 reads CASSPRTGGDDTEAFF. DNA of the CDR3: TGTGCCAGCAGCCCTAGGACAGGGGGGGACGACACTGAAGCTTTCTTT. The chain links TRBV11-2 to TRBJ1-1; 10 bases agree with TRBD1. The germline V gene has CDR1 SGHAT and CDR2 FQNNGV. Trimming cost V 5 bases and J 3 bases; bases outside gene matches: 9. This CDR3 has 16 amino acids.

The chain recombines TRBV27 with TRBJ2-5; D is possibly TRBD1 (6 bases). Germline lookup yields CDR1 MNHEY and CDR2 SMNVEV (reference sequence). This CDR3 contains 16 residues. Trimming removed 8 bases from V and 2 bases from J, with 21 bases in between. DNA for the CDR3: TGTGCCAGCCGATCCATCGTACAGGGCGATCAAGAGACCCAGTACTTC. This codes for CASRSIVQGDQETQYF.

The sample holds one count of this clone. The chain joins TRBV2 to TRBJ2-5, with 9 bases that match TRBD1. Germline CDR1 SNHLY, CDR2 FYNNEI. This CDR3 contains 12 residues. With V trimmed by 6 bases and J by 5 bases, 1 base remained unmatched. The CDR3 loop is CASRGQGETQYF. The CDR3 DNA sequence: TGTGCCAGCAGGGGACAGGGTGAGACCCAGTACTTC.

The chain carries TRBV23-1 and TRBJ1-2; D might be TRBD1 (6 bases). TRBV23-1 is reported as an ORF; its role is uncertain. With 6 bases removed from V and 4 bases from J, the gap between germline ends came to 12 bases. This CDR3 region has 13 residues. This CDR3 reads CASRSDRSYGYTF. Written as DNA, the CDR3 is TGCGCCAGCAGATCGGACAGAAGCTATGGCTACACCTTC.

The V and J genes are TRBV28 and TRBJ2-1; 9 nucleotides line up with TRBD2. The CDR3 is 20 amino acids. V shed 3 bases, J shed 0 bases, and the junction held 15 bases outside the gene matches. Looked up from germline, CDR1 is MDHEN and CDR2 is SYDVKM. CDR3 sequence: CASSFPGTSLASSSYNEQFF. CDR3 coding DNA: TGTGCCAGCAGTTTTCCCGGGACTAGCCTCGCTTCAAGCTCCTACAATGAGCAGTTCTTC.

The CDR3: CASSPGLAGGAYF. In DNA form, the CDR3 reads TGCGCCAGCAGCCCCGGACTAGCGGGTGGCGCGTACTTC. The rearrangement uses TRBV4-3 and TRBJ2-7; 11 bases match TRBD2. The junction had 8 bases not matched to a gene; V was cut back by 4 bases and J by 12 bases. The CDR3 consists of 13 residues. Germline lookup yields CDR1 LGHNA and CDR2 YSLEER.

The chain recombines TRBV18 with TRBJ2-1; the match to TRBD2 covers 11 bases. Germline V CDR1 and CDR2: KGHSH, LQKENI. CDR3 size: 17 residues. V shed 1 base, J shed 4 bases, and the junction held 6 bases outside the gene matches. CDR3 residues: CASSPLPSGRSYNEQFF. Written as DNA, the CDR3 is TGTGCCAGCTCACCACTCCCTAGCGGGAGGTCATACAATGAGCAGTTCTTC.

V and J are TRBV12-5 and TRBJ2-3, with 8 bases identical to TRBD2. The CDR3 totals 16 residues. V shed 2 bases, J shed 5 bases, and the junction held 9 bases outside the gene matches. Per the germline V gene, CDR1 is LGHNT and CDR2 is FRNRAP. Written as DNA, the CDR3 is TGTGCTAGTGGTTTGCCTGGAAGCGGGAGCCTAGATACGCAGTATTTT. Protein product: CASGLPGSGSLDTQYF.

The chain carries TRBV28 and TRBJ2-1, with D tentatively TRBD2 (5 bases). Per the germline V gene, CDR1 is MDHEN and CDR2 is SYDVKM. Trimming pared 6 bases from V and 0 bases from J, leaving 12 bases between. The CDR3 is 15 amino acids. CDR3 bases: TGTGCCAGCAGCCAGGACTGGAGCTCCTACAATGAGCAGTTCTTC. Amino acids: CASSQDWSSYNEQFF.

This chain joins TRBV6-6 and TRBJ1-1, with 10 bases matching TRBD1. The length of the CDR3 is 13 residues. The germline gives CDR1 MNHNY, CDR2 SVGAGI (reference sequence). J gave up 11 bases and V 0 bases, and 3 bases lay outside the gene matches. In nucleotides, the CDR3 is TGTGCCAGCAGTTACTCCGACAGGGGGCAGGCTTTCTTT. It yields the protein CASSYSDRGQAFF.

V is TRBV28 and J is TRBJ2-1, with TRBD2 identical over 11 bases. Germline V lookup: CDR1 MDHEN, CDR2 SYDVKM. This CDR3 contains 15 residues. Germline trimming cut 9 bases from V and 7 bases from J; bases unmatched to any gene: 11. CDR3 DNA: TGTGCCAGTTCGTCAAAACTAGCGGGAGAGAATGAGCAGTTCTTC. This encodes CASSSKLAGENEQFF.

This rearrangement joins TRBV18 to TRBJ2-7; 10 bases align to TRBD2. The V and J ends lost 2 bases and 5 bases, in that order; junction bases with no gene match: 9. Germline values: CDR1 KGHSH, CDR2 LQKENI. CDR3 length: 16 amino acids. As DNA, the CDR3 is TGTGCCAGCTCACCAAGTCTCCTAGCGGGAGCCAACGAGCAGTACTTC. This encodes CASSPSLLAGANEQYF.